Following are 15 T cell receptor beta chains from one sample sequenced in a study of cytomegalovirus exposure and HLA in healthy donors. It was with 60 Vbeta and 13 Jbeta primers that the PCR ran. Clones were read by immunoSEQ multiplex PCR, and TCRdb kept only the in-frame ones, dropping some. This sample has about 120,000 clones, with 80% found just once. Specimen: PBMCs. The receptor set was obtained from a man aged 30 to 39 in good health and CMV-seropositive.

The chain is built from TRBV6-5 and TRBJ1-1; D is perhaps TRBD1 (5 bases). CDR1 is MNHEY, CDR2 SVGAGI, per germline. This CDR3 has 13 residues. Trimming took off 6 bases at V and 1 base at J, with 9 bases between the two ends. CDR3 loop: CASSLGGNTEAFF. In nucleotides, the CDR3 is TGTGCCAGCAGCCTCGGGGGGAACACTGAAGCTTTCTTT.

The J gene is TRBJ2-7, the V gene TRBV6-5; TRBD1 is a possible D gene (6 bases). Germline V gene data show CDR1 as MNHEY and CDR2 as SVGAGI. The CDR3 runs 14 residues. The germline V and J ends were trimmed by 2 bases and 3 bases, with 11 bases remaining between them. CDR3 amino acids: CASSYKVDSYEQYF. DNA of the CDR3: TGTGCCAGCAGTTACAAGGTGGACAGCTACGAGCAGTACTTC.

This chain uses TRBV7-8 with TRBJ1-1, with D perhaps TRBD1 (5 bases). This CDR3 spans 11 amino acids. From germline, CDR1 is SGHVS and CDR2 FQNEAQ. V was cut by 7 bases and J by 5 bases, with 8 bases left in between. The CDR3 protein is CASMGGTEAFF. For the CDR3, the DNA is TGTGCCAGCATGGGGGGGACTGAAGCTTTCTTT.

This clone was counted between two and nine times. The chain is built from TRBV11-2 and TRBJ2-1; 8 positions agree with TRBD1. Germline CDR1 SGHAT, CDR2 FQNNGV. The length of the CDR3 is 14 residues. V lost 1 base and J lost 9; bases outside the gene matches: 5. The CDR3 sequence is CASSLVRGRLEQFF. The DNA of the CDR3 is TGTGCCAGCAGCTTAGTCAGGGGGCGACTTGAGCAGTTCTTC. The complete variable domain, with remaining parts taken from reference TRBV11-2 and TRBJ2-1, reads EAGVAQSPRYKIIEKRQSVAFWCNPISGHATLYWYQQILGQGPKLLIQFQNNGVVDDSQLPKDRFSAERLKGVDSTLKIQPAKLEDSAVYLCASSLVRGRLEQFFGPGTRLTVL.

J is TRBJ2-1 and V is TRBV29-1, with TRBD2 identical over 8 bases. J gave up 2 bases and V 0 bases, and 3 bases lay outside the gene matches. CDR1 SQVTM and CDR2 ANQGSEA come from the germline V gene. The CDR3 spans 15 residues. CDR3 nucleotides: TGCAGCGTTGAAGATCCAGCGGGGGCCTACAATGAGCAGTTCTTC. Its protein is CSVEDPAGAYNEQFF.

The CDR3 spells CASSVGAGGSYEQYF. In DNA form, the CDR3 reads TGTGCCAGCAGCGTAGGAGCGGGGGGCTCCTACGAGCAGTACTTC. This chain uses TRBV9 with TRBJ2-7, with TRBD2 matching over 9 bases. This CDR3 contains 15 residues. V shed 0 bases and J 0 bases; nucleotides not matched to a gene: 1. CDR1 and CDR2 (germline): SGDLS, YYNGEE.

The chain combines TRBV18 with TRBJ1-2; D gene uncertain. The ends were cut back, 3 bases at V and 2 bases at J, with 13 bases in the middle. The CDR3 covers 15 residues. Germline values: CDR1 KGHSH, CDR2 LQKENI. The DNA for the CDR3 is TGTGCCAGCTCACCCACTCCTGAGGGAAACTATGGCTACACCTTC. Encoded protein: CASSPTPEGNYGYTF.

The J gene is TRBJ2-5, the V gene TRBV5-6; D remains ambiguous. The ends were cut back, 1 base at V and 3 bases at J, with 4 bases in the middle. Germline-derived CDR1 and CDR2 are SGHDT and YYEEEE. This CDR3 has 12 amino acids. The CDR3 loop is CASSLTEETQYF. In DNA, the CDR3 is TGTGCCAGCAGCTTGACAGAAGAGACCCAGTACTTC.

As concerns this clone: Other DNA sequences in this specimen translate into the identical CDR3. The J gene is TRBJ1-3, the V gene TRBV29-1; D unresolved. Trimming stripped 6 bases from V and 0 bases from J, with 6 bases between. The CDR3 covers 12 residues. Germline V gene sequence: CDR1 SQVTM, CDR2 ANQGSEA. CDR3 nucleotide sequence: TGCAGCGTCGGAGGCTCTGGAAACACCATATATTTT. Translation: CSVGGSGNTIYF.

The chain carries TRBV5-1 and TRBJ1-5; D may be TRBD1 (5 bases). V lost 4 bases and J 6 bases, leaving 17 bases between the germline ends. The CDR3 is 15 amino acids. In germline, CDR1 is SGHRS, CDR2 YFSETQ. The CDR3 sequence: CASSPGGGGSQPQHF. CDR3 nucleotides: TGCGCCAGCAGCCCGGGCGGGGGGGGAAGTCAGCCCCAGCATTTT.

The CDR3 region has the DNA TGTGCCAGCAGGGGGACAGGGGAAGCCACCGGGGAGCTGTTTTTT. Amino acids: CASRGTGEATGELFF. J is TRBJ2-2 and V is TRBV2; TRBD1 matches at 10 bases. This CDR3 spans 15 amino acids. Germline assignment: CDR1 SNHLY and CDR2 FYNNEI. The V segment lost 6 bases and the J segment 4 bases; nucleotides outside the gene matches: 5.

The rearrangement links TRBV19 to TRBJ1-5; D is undetermined. Trimming shortened V by 3 bases and J by 4 bases, and 10 bases separated the two germline ends. The CDR3 is 14 amino acids. Germline V gene data show CDR1 as LNHDA and CDR2 as SQIVND (reference sequence). The CDR3 DNA follows: TGTGCCAGTAGTATTGAGGGCATTAATCAGCCCCAGCATTTT. Translated, it gives CASSIEGINQPQHF.

The chain employs TRBV2 and TRBJ1-6; 8 bases agree with TRBD1. The germline V gene encodes CDR1 SNHLY and CDR2 FYNNEI. This CDR3 spans 14 amino acids. J gave up 5 bases and V 6 bases, and 3 bases lay outside the gene matches. CDR3: CASSATGDNSPLHF. The CDR3 DNA follows: TGTGCCAGCAGCGCGACAGGGGATAATTCACCCCTCCACTTT. Looking up the rest from reference TRBV2 and TRBJ1-6 gives the full variable domain: EPEVTQTPSHQVTQMGQEVILRCVPISNHLYFYWYRQILGQKVEFLVSFYNNEISEKSEIFDDQFSVERPDGSNFTLKIRSTKLEDSAMYFCASSATGDNSPLHFGNGTRLTVT.

A single count supports this clone. V and J are TRBV19 and TRBJ1-1; D gene ambiguous. The V end was cut by 5 bases, the J end by 5 bases, with 12 bases between. This CDR3 comprises 13 residues. CDR1 and CDR2 (germline): LNHDA, SQIVND (reference sequence). This chain's CDR3 is CASSLREETEAFF. The DNA for the CDR3 is TGTGCCAGTAGTCTCCGGGAAGAAACTGAAGCTTTCTTT.

Only a few counts were recorded for this clone. The V gene is TRBV5-1, the J gene TRBJ1-1; 7 bases align to TRBD1. Germline-derived CDR1 and CDR2 are SGHRS and YFSETQ. V was clipped by 4 bases and J by 4 bases; unmatched bases: 10. The CDR3 spans 15 residues. CDR3: CASSRTSTGTTEAFF. DNA of the CDR3: TGCGCCAGCAGCCGCACGTCGACAGGGACCACTGAAGCTTTCTTT.